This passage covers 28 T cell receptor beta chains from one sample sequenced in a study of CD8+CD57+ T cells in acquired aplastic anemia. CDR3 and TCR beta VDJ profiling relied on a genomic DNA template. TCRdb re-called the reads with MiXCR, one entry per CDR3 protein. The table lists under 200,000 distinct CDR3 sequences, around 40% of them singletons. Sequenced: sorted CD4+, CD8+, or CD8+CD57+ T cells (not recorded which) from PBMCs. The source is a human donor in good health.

This chain's CDR3 is CASSYGLVGSYEQYF. For the CDR3, the DNA is TGTGCCAGCAGCTACGGACTAGTGGGATCCTACGAGCAGTACTTC. This chain joins TRBV3-1 and TRBJ2-7, with TRBD2 matching over 7 bases. This CDR3 comprises 15 residues. The junction had 8 bases not matched to a gene; V was cut back by 5 bases and J by 1 base. Germline V lookup: CDR1 LGHDT, CDR2 YNNKEL (reference sequence).

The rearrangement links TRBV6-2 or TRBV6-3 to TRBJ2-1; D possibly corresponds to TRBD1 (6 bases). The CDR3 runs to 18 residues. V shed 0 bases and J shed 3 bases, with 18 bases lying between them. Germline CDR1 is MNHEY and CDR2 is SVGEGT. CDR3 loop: CASSYSFMTGLIYNEQFF. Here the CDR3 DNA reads TGTGCCAGCAGTTACTCGTTTATGACAGGACTGATCTACAATGAGCAGTTCTTC.

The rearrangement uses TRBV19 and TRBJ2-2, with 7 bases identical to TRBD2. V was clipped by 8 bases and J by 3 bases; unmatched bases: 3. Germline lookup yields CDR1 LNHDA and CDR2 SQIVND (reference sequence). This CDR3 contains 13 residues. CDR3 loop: CASASGYTGELFF. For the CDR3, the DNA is TGTGCCAGTGCTAGCGGATACACCGGGGAGCTGTTTTTT.

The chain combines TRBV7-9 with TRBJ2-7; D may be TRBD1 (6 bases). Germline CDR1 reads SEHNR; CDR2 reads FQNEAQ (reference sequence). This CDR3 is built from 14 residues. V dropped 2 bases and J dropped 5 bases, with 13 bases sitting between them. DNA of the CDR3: TGTGCCAGCAGCTTACGACAGGACGACCACGAGCAGTACTTC. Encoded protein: CASSLRQDDHEQYF.

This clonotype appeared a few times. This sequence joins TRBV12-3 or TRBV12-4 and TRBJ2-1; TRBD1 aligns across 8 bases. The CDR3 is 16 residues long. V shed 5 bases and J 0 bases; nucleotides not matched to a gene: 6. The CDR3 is CASSPAGTGSYNEQFF. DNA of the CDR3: TGTGCCAGCAGTCCCGCCGGGACAGGCTCCTACAATGAGCAGTTCTTC.

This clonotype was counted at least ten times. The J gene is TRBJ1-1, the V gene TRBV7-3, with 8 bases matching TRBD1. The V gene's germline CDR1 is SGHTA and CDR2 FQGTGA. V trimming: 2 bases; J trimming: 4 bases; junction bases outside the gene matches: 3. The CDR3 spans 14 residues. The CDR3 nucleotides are TGTGCCAGCAGCTTACAGGGGGCTGGCACTGAAGCTTTCTTT. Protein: CASSLQGAGTEAFF.

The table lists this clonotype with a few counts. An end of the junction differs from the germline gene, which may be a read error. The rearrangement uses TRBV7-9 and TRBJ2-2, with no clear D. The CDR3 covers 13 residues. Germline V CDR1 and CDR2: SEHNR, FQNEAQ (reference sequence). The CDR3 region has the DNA TGTGCTAGCAGCTTAATAAACACCGGGGAGCTGTTTTTT. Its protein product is CASSLINTGELFF.

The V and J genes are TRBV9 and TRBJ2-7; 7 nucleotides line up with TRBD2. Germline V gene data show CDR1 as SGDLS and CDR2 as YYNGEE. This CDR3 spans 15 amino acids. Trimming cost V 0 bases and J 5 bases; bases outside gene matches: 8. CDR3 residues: CASSVEAGSGDEQYF. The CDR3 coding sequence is TGTGCCAGCAGCGTAGAAGCGGGGAGTGGCGACGAGCAGTACTTC.

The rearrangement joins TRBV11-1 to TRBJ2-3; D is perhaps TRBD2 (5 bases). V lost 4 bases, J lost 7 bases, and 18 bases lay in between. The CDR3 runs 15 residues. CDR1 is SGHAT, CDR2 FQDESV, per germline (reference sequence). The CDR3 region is CASSSPTRFINTQYF. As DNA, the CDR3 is TGTGCCAGCAGCTCCCCTACTAGATTCATCAATACGCAGTATTTT.

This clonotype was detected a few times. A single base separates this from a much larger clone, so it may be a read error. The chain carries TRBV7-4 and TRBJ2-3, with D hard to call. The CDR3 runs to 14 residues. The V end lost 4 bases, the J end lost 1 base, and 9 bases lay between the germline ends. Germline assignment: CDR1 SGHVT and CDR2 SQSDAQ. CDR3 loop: CASSSQIGTDTQYF. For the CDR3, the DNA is TGTGCCAGCAGCTCCCAGATTGGCACAGATACGCAGTATTTT.

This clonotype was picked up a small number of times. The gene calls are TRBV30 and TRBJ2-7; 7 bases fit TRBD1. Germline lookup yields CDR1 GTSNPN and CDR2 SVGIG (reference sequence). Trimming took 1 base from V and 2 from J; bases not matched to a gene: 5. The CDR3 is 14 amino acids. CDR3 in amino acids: CAWSETGVAYEQYF. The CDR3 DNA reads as TGTGCCTGGAGTGAAACAGGGGTCGCCTACGAGCAGTACTTC.

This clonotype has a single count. CDR3 DNA: TGCAGTGCTTTCCGACAGGGTGGAGGTCAGCCCCAGCATTTT. Residues: CSAFRQGGGQPQHF. This sequence joins TRBV20-1 and TRBJ1-5, with TRBD1 matching 7 bases. With 5 bases clipped from V and 6 bases from J, the junction kept 10 bases outside the gene matches. CDR3 length: 14 amino acids. Germline V gene sequence: CDR1 DFQATT, CDR2 SNEGSKA (reference sequence).

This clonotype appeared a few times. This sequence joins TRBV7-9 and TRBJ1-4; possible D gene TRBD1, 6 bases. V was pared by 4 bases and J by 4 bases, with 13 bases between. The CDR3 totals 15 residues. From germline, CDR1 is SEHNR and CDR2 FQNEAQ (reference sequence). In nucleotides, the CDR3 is TGTGCCAGCAGCTCCTCAGACAGGTTTAATGAAAAACTGTTTTTT. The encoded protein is CASSSSDRFNEKLFF.

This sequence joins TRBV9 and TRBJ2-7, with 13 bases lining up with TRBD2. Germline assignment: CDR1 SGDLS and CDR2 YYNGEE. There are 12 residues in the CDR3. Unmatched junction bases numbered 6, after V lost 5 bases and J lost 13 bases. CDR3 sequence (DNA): TGTGCCAGCAGACCGGGACTAGCGGGACCCTACGTC. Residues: CASRPGLAGPYV.

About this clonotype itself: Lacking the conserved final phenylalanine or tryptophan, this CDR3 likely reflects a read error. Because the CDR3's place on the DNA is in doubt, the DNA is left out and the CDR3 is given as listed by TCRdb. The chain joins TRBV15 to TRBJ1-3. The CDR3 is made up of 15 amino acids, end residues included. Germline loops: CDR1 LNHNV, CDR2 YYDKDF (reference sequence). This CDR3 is CATSRDVVAGNTIYS.

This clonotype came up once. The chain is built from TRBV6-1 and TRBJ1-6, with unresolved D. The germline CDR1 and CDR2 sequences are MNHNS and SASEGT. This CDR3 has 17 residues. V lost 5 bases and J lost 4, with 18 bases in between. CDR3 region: CASSLGPASPYNSPLHF. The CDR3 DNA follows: TGTGCCAGCAGTCTTGGACCTGCGTCCCCTTATAATTCACCCCTCCACTTT.

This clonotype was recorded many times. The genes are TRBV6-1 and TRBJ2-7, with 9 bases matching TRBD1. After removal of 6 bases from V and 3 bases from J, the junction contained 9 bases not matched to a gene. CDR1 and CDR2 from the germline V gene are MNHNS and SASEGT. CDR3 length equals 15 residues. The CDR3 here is CASRKPGQGYYEQYF. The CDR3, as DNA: TGTGCCAGCAGAAAACCGGGACAGGGCTACTACGAGCAGTACTTC.

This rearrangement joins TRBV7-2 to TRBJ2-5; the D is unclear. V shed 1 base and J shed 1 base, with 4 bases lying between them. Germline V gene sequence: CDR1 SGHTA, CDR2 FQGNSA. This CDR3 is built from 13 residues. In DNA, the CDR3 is TGTGCCAGCAGCTTAGAAATCCAAGAGACCCAGTACTTC. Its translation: CASSLEIQETQYF. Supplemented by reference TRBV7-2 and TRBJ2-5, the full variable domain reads GAGVSQSPSNKVTEKGKDVELRCDPISGHTALYWYRQSLGQGLEFLIYFQGNSAPDKSGLPSDRFSAERTGGSVSTLTIQRTQQEDSAVYLCASSLEIQETQYFGPGTRLLVL.

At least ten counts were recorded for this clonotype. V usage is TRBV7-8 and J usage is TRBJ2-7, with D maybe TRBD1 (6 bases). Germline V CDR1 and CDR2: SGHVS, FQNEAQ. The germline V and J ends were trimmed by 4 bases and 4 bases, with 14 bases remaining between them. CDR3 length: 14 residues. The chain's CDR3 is CASSSRDTGYEQYF. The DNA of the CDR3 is TGTGCCAGCAGCTCCCGGGACACGGGGTACGAGCAGTACTTC.

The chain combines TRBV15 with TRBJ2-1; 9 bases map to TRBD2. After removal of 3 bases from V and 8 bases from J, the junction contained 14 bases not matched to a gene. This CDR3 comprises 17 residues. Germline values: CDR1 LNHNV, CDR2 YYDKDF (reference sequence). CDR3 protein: CATSRGSAGGGGDEQFF. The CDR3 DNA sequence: TGTGCCACCAGCAGGGGGTCGGCGGGGGGGGGCGGGGATGAGCAGTTCTTC.

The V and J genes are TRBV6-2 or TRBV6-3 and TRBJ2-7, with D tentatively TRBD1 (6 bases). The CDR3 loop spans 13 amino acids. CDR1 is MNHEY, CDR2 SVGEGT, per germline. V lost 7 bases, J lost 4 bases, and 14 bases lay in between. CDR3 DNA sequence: TGTGCCAGCACTTATCATACAGGGTACGAGCAGTACTTC. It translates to CASTYHTGYEQYF.

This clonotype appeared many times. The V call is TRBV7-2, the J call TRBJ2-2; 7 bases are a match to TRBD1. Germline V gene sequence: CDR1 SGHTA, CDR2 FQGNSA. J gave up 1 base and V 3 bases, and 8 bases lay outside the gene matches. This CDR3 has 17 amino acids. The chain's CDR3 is CASSFQYGQVNTGELFF. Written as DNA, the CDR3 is TGTGCCAGCAGCTTCCAATACGGACAGGTGAACACCGGGGAGCTGTTTTTT.

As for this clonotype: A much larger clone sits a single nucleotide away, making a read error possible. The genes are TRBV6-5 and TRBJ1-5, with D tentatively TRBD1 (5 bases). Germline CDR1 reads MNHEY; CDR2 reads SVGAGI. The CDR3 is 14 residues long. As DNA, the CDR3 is TGTGCCAGCAGTTACGTGGGGGAAAATCAGTCCCAGCATTTT. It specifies CASSYVGENQSQHF.

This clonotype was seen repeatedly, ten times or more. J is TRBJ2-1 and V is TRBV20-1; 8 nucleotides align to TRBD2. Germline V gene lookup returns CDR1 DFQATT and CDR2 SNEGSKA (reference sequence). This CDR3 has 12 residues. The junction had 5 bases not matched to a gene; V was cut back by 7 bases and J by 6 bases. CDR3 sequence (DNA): TGCAGTGGGGGTAGCGGGATCAATGAGCAGTTCTTC. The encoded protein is CSGGSGINEQFF.

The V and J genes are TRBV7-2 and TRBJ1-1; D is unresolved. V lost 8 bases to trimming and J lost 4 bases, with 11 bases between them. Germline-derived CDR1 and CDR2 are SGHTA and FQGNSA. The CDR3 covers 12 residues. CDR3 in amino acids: CASYLGRTEAFF. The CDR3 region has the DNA TGTGCCAGCTATCTCGGGCGCACTGAAGCTTTCTTT.

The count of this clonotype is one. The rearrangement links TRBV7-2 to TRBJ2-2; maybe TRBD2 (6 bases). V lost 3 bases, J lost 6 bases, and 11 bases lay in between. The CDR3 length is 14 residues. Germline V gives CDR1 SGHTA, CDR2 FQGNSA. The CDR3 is CASSFGTAPGELFF. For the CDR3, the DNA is TGTGCCAGCAGCTTCGGGACTGCTCCCGGGGAGCTGTTTTTT.

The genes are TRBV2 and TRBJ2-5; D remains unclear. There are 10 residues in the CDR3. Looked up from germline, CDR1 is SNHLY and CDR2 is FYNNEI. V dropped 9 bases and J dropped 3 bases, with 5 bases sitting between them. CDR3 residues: CARVEETQYF. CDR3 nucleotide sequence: TGTGCCAGGGTAGAAGAGACCCAGTACTTC.

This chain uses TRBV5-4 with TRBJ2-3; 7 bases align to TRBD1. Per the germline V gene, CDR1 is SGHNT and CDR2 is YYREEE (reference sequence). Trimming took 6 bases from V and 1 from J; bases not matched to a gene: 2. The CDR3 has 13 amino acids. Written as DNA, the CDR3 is TGTGCCAGCACGGGACAGCGCACAGATACGCAGTATTTT. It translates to CASTGQRTDTQYF.